This TCR beta chain emerged from a study of shared clonotypes between healthy human individuals. As for the study in general: Per-donor plates numbered three CD4 naive, three CD4 memory, two CD8 naive and one CD8 memory.

Findings and caveats of the study: Larger estimated richness was generally recorded for naive subsets relative to memory subsets.

Profiled with immunoSEQ multiplex PCR; TCRdb holds only in-frame clones, not every one. Among about 2 million clones listed, around 95% were seen once. Concerning this clone: Its antigen is not identified.

Specimen: naive CD4+ T cells sorted from blood. As to subset: CD45RA+ positively selected. The receptor comes from a young man in good health.

The CDR3 spells CASSGGRQGVEYGYTF. The CDR3 DNA is TGTGCCAGCAGTGGGGGACGACAGGGAGTCGAATATGGCTACACCTTC. The rearrangement joins TRBV6-1 to TRBJ1-2; 7 bases align to TRBD1. Germline-derived CDR1 and CDR2 are MNHNS and SASEGT. V shed 4 bases and J 5 bases; nucleotides not matched to a gene: 13. This CDR3 comprises 16 residues.